This T cell receptor beta chain originates from a study of cytomegalovirus exposure and HLA in healthy donors. Findings and caveats of the study: Most sequenced TCRs were rare (though some public TCRs occurred in many donors). The tendency of first-cohort TCR clusters to co-occur in the 130 or so validation repertoires was identified by a subsequent analysis.

Profiling relied on immunoSEQ multiplex PCR, and the TCRdb table lists in-frame clones only, not all of them. The sample has 260,000 or so clones; around nine tenths are singletons. On this clone: Its antigen is unidentified.

The V gene end was trimmed by 6 bases and the J gene end by 1 base; junction bases not matched to a gene: 8. The length of the CDR3 is 15 residues. Germline lookup yields CDR1 SEHNR and CDR2 FQNEAQ (reference sequence). The V gene is TRBV7-9, the J gene TRBJ1-1; TRBD1 aligns across 7 bases. The TCR sequence derives from a man between 18 and 35 years old in good health and CMV-seronegative. Source material: PBMCs. CDR3 sequence (DNA): TGTGCCAGCAGGGAAAGGACAGGCTCGAACACTGAAGCTTTCTTT. Amino acid sequence: CASRERTGSNTEAFF.